In this sample, the clone carrying this TCR beta chain turned up once. As yet, its antigen is unknown. Profiling relied on immunoSEQ multiplex PCR, and the TCRdb table lists in-frame clones only, not all of them. The profile shows around 41,000 clones, around 90% of them singletons. This specimen comes from a study of T cells in localized non-small cell lung cancer. Study-level results: Paired adjacent lung recovered a median roughly 60 of the top 100 tumor clones.

CDR1 is SNHLY and CDR2 is FYNNEI in the germline V gene. V lost 5 bases, J lost 7 bases, and 14 bases lay in between. The CDR3 contains 14 residues. V and J are TRBV2 and TRBJ2-2, with D perhaps matching TRBD1 (8 bases). The receptor was derived from a woman aged 35 to 70 with stage II lung adenocarcinoma. The input for sequencing was PBMCs, taken before any cancer treatment. The CDR3 reads CASSSTGEGGELFF. CDR3 sequence (DNA): TGTGCCAGCAGTTCGACAGGGGAGGGCGGGGAGCTGTTTTTT.